Below, 3 T cell receptor beta chains from the same sample are listed, as sequenced in a study of blood T cell repertoires in COVID-19. Sequencing was performed with immunoSEQ multiplex PCR; in TCRdb, only in-frame clones are kept and a portion is missing. The table shows about 270,000 clones, with nearly 90% occurring only once. Material: PBMCs or T cells enriched from blood (not recorded which). The receptors come from a woman aged 25 to 39 who had recovered from COVID-19.

This clone occurred a few times. The rearrangement joins TRBV6-1 to TRBJ1-3; D unresolved. With 2 bases removed from V and 0 bases from J, the gap between germline ends came to 14 bases. The CDR3 is 17 amino acids. CDR1 MNHNS and CDR2 SASEGT come from the germline V gene. CDR3 residues: CASSEFYEGSSGNTIYF. The CDR3 DNA reads as TGTGCCAGCAGTGAATTTTATGAGGGTAGCTCTGGAAACACCATATATTTT.

This chain joins TRBV9 and TRBJ2-2; TRBD2 agrees at 9 bases. Germline V gives CDR1 SGDLS, CDR2 YYNGEE. The CDR3 totals 16 residues. With 0 bases clipped from V and 6 bases from J, the junction kept 6 bases outside the gene matches. The CDR3 DNA sequence: TGTGCCAGCAGCGTAGTTGGCGGGGGGGCCCCCGGGGAGCTGTTTTTT. Its protein product is CASSVVGGGAPGELFF.

This chain links TRBV19 with TRBJ1-5; perhaps TRBD1 as D (5 bases). CDR1 LNHDA and CDR2 SQIVND come from the germline V gene (reference sequence). The CDR3 contains 18 residues. Deletions cut 3 bases from V and 5 bases from J, with 23 bases between. The CDR3 region is CASSMGPVWSTPDQPQHF. The DNA for the CDR3 is TGTGCCAGTAGTATGGGGCCGGTGTGGTCCACACCAGATCAGCCCCAGCATTTT.